This T cell receptor (beta chain) appears in the sequencing data of a study of brain T cells in children with intractable seizures. Documented time point: blood from clinic visit 5 months post-surgery; TSC patient then seizure free. Sequencing used immunoSEQ multiplex PCR; TCRdb keeps in-frame clones, though not all of them. The sample carries approximately 330,000 clones, about 93% recorded once. V dropped 3 bases and J dropped 2 bases, with 6 bases sitting between them. The CDR3 sequence is 12 residues long. From germline, CDR1 is SQVTM and CDR2 ANQGSEA. J is TRBJ2-3 and V is TRBV29-1; D call uncertain. This sequence originates from a boy younger than two with tuberous sclerosis and intractable seizures. Sequencing was performed on peripheral blood, taken roughly 5 months after surgery. The CDR3 coding sequence is TGCAGCGTTGAGGCTGTCACAGATACGCAGTATTTT. Its protein is CSVEAVTDTQYF.